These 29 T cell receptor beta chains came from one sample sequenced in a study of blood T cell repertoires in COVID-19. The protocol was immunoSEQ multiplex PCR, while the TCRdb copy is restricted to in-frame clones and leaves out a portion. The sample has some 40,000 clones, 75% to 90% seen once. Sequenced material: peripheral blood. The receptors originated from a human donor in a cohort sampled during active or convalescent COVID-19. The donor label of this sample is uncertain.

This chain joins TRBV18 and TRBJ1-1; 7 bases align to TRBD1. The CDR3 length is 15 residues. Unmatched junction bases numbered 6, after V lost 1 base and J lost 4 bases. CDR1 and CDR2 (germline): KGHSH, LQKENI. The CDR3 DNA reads TGTGCCAGCTCACCACGGGGACAGTTTGGCACTGAAGCTTTCTTT. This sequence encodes CASSPRGQFGTEAFF.

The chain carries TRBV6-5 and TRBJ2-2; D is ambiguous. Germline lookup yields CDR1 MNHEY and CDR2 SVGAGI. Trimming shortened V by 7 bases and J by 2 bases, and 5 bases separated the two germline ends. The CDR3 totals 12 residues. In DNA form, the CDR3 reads TGTGCCAGCATCAGTAACACCGGGGAGCTGTTTTTT. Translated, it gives CASISNTGELFF.

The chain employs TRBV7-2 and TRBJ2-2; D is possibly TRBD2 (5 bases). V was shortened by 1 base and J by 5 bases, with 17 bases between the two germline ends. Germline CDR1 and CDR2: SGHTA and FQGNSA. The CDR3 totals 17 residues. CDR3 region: CASSLVLRIGVTGELFF. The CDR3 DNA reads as TGTGCCAGCAGCTTAGTCCTACGGATCGGGGTGACCGGGGAGCTGTTTTTT.

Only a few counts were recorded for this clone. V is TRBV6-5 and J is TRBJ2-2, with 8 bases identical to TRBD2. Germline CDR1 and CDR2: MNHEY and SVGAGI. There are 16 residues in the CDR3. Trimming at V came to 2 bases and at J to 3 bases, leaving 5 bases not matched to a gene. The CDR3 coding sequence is TGTGCCAGCAGTTACGGGGGAGCGGGAGACACCGGGGAGCTGTTTTTT. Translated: CASSYGGAGDTGELFF.

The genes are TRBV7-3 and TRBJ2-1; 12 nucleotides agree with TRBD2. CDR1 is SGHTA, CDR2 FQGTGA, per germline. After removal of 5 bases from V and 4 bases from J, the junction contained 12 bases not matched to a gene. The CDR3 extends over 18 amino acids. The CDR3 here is CASSPGPTSGRTYNEQFF. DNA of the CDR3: TGTGCCAGCAGCCCAGGGCCCACTAGCGGGAGGACATACAATGAGCAGTTCTTC.

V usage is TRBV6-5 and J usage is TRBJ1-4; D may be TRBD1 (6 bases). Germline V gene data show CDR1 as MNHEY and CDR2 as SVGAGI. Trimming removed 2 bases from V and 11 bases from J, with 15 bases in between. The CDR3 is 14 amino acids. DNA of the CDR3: TGTGCCAGCAGTTACCGTACCACAGGGCAGAAACTGTTTTTT. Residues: CASSYRTTGQKLFF.

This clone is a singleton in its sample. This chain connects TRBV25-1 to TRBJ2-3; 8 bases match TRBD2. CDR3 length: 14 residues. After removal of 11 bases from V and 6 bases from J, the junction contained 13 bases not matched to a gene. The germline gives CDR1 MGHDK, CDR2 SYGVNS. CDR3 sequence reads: CASTSASWADTQYF. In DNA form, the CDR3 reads TGTGCCTCGACTAGCGCTTCATGGGCGGATACGCAGTATTTT.

The CDR3, as DNA: TGTGCCAGCAGCTATGGGCGGGGAGACCTCGAGCAGTTCTTC. Amino acid sequence: CASSYGRGDLEQFF. The J gene is TRBJ2-1, the V gene TRBV7-2, with D possibly being TRBD2 (6 bases). This CDR3 has 14 residues. The germline V gene encodes CDR1 SGHTA and CDR2 FQGNSA. Trimming shortened V by 4 bases and J by 10 bases, and 17 bases separated the two germline ends.

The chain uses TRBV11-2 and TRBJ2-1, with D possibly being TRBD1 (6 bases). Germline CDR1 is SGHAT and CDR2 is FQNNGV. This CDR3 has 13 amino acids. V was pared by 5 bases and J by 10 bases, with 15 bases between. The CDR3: CASSGGLPTEQFF. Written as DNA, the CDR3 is TGTGCCAGCAGCGGGGGCCTTCCTACAGAGCAGTTCTTC. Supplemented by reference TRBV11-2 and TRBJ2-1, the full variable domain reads EAGVAQSPRYKIIEKRQSVAFWCNPISGHATLYWYQQILGQGPKLLIQFQNNGVVDDSQLPKDRFSAERLKGVDSTLKIQPAKLEDSAVYLCASSGGLPTEQFFGPGTRLTVL.

This chain's CDR3 is CASSQGPPSSQPQHF. The CDR3 DNA sequence: TGCGCCAGCAGCCAAGGCCCGCCATCGAGTCAGCCCCAGCATTTT. The chain carries TRBV4-1 and TRBJ1-5; D remains ambiguous. Germline V gene data show CDR1 as MGHRA and CDR2 as YSYEKL. Trimming shortened V by 1 base and J by 6 bases, and 13 bases separated the two germline ends. CDR3 size: 15 residues.

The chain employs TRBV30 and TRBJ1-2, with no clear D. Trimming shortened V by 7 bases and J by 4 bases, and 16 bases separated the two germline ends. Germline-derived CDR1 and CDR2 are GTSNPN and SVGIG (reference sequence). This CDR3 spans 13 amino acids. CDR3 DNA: TGTGCCTCCCCGACGGGGAGCAGCTATGGCTACACCTTC. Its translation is CASPTGSSYGYTF.

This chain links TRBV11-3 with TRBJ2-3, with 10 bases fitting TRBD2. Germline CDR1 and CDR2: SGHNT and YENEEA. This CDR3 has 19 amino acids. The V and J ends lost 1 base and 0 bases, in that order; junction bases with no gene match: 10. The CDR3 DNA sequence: TGTGCCAGCAGCTTAGGAATCCGGCTAGCGGGAGCGAGCACAGATACGCAGTATTTT. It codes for CASSLGIRLAGASTDTQYF.

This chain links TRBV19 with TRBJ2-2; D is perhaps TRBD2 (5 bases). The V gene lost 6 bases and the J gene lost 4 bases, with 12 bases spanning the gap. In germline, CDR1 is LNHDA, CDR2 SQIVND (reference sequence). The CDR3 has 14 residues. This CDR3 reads CASRAPAATGELFF. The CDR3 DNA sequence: TGTGCCAGTAGGGCCCCAGCGGCCACCGGGGAGCTGTTTTTT.

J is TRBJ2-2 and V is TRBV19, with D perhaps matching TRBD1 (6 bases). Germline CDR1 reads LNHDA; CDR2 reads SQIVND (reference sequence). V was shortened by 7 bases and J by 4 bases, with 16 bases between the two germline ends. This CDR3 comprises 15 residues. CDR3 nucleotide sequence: TGTGCCAGTAAAGTAGTCCAGGGGTCCACCGGGGAGCTGTTTTTT. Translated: CASKVVQGSTGELFF.

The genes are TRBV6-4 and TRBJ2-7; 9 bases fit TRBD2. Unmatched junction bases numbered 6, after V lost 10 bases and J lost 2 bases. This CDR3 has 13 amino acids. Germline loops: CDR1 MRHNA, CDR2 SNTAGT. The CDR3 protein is CAIRLADPYEQYF. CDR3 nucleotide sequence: TGTGCCATTAGACTAGCGGACCCCTACGAGCAGTACTTC.

CDR3 residues: CASSIQGQAGNTIYF. The CDR3 nucleotides are TGTGCCAGTAGTATACAGGGCCAAGCGGGAAACACCATATATTTT. The V call is TRBV19, the J call TRBJ1-3, with D perhaps matching TRBD1 (5 bases). Looked up from germline, CDR1 is LNHDA and CDR2 is SQIVND (reference sequence). The CDR3 is 15 amino acids. V shed 2 bases and J shed 4 bases, with 12 bases lying between them.

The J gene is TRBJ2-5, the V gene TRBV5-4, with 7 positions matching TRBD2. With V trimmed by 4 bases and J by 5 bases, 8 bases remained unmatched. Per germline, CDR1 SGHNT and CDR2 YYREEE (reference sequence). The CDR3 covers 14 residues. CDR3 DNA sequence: TGTGCCAGCAGCCCTCGGGGAGGGGAGGAGACCCAGTACTTC. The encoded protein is CASSPRGGEETQYF.

The CDR3 protein is CASSRDRGLQETQYF. For the CDR3, the DNA is TGTGCCAGTAGTCGGGACAGGGGCCTCCAAGAGACCCAGTACTTC. The rearrangement uses TRBV19 and TRBJ2-5; 10 bases fit TRBD1. Germline V lookup: CDR1 LNHDA, CDR2 SQIVND (reference sequence). The CDR3 totals 15 residues. V was clipped by 5 bases and J by 1 base; unmatched bases: 4.

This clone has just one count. The CDR3 nucleotides are TGCGCCAGCAGTACGGGAGGGCCCGGGGATGAGCAGTTCTTC. Its translation is CASSTGGPGDEQFF. V and J are TRBV4-1 and TRBJ2-1, with TRBD2 identical over 8 bases. The CDR3 is 14 residues long. The V gene's germline CDR1 is MGHRA and CDR2 YSYEKL. V dropped 6 bases and J dropped 8; count of bases not matched to a gene: 9.

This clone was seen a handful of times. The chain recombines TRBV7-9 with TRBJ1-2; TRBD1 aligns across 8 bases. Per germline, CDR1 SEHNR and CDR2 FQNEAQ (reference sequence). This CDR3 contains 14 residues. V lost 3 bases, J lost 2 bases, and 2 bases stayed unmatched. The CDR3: CASSFGQGNYGYTF. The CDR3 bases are TGTGCCAGCAGCTTTGGACAGGGCAACTATGGCTACACCTTC.

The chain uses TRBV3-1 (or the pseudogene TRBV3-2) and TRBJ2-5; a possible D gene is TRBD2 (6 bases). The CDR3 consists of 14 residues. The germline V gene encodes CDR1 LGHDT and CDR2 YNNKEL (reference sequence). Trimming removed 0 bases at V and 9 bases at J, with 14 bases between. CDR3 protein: CASSQEKPSAAQYF. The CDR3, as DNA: TGTGCCAGCAGCCAAGAGAAGCCTAGCGCGGCCCAGTACTTC.

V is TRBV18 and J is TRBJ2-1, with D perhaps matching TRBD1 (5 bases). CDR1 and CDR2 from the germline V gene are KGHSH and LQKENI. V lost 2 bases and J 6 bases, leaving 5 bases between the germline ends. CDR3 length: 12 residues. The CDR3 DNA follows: TGTGCCAGCTCACCAGGGGCCAATGAGCAGTTCTTC. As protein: CASSPGANEQFF.

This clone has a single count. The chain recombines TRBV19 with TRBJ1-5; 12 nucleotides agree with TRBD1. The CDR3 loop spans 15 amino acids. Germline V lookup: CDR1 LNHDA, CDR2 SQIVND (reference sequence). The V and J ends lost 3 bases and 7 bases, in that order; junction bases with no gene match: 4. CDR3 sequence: CASSMGQGAWQPQHF. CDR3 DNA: TGTGCCAGTAGTATGGGACAGGGGGCATGGCAGCCCCAGCATTTT.

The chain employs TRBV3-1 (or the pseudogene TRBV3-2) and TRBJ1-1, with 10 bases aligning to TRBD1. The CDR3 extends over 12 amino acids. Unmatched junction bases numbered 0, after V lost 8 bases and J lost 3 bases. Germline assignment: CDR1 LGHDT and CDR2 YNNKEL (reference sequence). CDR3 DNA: TGTGCCAGCGGACAGGGGGACACTGAAGCTTTCTTT. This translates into CASGQGDTEAFF.

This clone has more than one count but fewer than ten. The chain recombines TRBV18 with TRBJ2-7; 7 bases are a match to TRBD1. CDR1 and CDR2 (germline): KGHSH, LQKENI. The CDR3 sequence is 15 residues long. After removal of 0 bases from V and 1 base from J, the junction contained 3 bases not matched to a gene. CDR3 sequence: CASSPPVQGSYEQYF. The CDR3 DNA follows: TGTGCCAGCTCACCACCGGTACAGGGGTCCTACGAGCAGTACTTC.

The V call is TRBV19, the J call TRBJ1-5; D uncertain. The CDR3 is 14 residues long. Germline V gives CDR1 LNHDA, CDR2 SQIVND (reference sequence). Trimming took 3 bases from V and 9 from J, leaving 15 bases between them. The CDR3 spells CASSMVALRVPQHF. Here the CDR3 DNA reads TGTGCCAGTAGTATGGTGGCCCTTCGGGTGCCCCAGCATTTT.

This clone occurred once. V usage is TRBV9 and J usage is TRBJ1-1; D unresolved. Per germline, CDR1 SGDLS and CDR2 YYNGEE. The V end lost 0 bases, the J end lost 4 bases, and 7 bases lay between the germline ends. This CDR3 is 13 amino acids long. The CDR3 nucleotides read TGTGCCAGCAGCGTAGGTTCGGGCACTGAAGCTTTCTTT. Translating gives CASSVGSGTEAFF.

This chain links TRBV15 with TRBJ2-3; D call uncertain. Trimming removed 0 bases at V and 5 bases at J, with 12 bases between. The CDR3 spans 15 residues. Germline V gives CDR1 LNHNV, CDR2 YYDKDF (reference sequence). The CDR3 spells CATSRDPGGRDTQYF. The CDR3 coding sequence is TGTGCCACCAGCAGAGATCCAGGTGGCCGAGATACGCAGTATTTT. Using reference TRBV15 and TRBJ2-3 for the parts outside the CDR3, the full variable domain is DAMVIQNPRYQVTQFGKPVTLSCSQTLNHNVMYWYQQKSSQAPKLLFHYYDKDFNNEADTPDNFQSRRPNTSFCFLDIRSPGLGDTAMYLCATSRDPGGRDTQYFGPGTRLTVL.

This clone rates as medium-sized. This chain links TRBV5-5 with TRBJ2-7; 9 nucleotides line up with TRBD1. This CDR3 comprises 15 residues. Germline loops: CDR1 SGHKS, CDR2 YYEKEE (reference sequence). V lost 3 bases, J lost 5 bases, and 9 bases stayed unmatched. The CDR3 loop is CASSYRGQGQNEQYF. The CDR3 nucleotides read TGTGCCAGCAGCTACCGGGGACAGGGACAAAACGAGCAGTACTTC.